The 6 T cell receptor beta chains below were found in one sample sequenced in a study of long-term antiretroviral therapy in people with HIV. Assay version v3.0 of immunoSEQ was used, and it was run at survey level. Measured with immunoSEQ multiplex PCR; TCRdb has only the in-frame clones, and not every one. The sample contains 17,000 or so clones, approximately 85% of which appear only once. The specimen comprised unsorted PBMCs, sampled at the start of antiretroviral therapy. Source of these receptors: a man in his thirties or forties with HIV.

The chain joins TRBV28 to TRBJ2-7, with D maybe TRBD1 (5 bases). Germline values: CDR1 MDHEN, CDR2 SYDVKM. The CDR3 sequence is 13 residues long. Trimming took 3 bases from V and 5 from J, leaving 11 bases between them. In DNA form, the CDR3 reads TGTGCCAGCAGTTTGGGGCCTGCGAACGAGCAGTACTTC. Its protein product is CASSLGPANEQYF.

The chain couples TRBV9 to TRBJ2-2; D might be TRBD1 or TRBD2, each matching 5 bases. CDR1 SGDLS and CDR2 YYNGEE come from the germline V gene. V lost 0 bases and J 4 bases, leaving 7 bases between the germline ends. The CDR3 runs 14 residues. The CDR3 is CASSVEGTTGELFF. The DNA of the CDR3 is TGTGCCAGCAGCGTAGAAGGGACCACCGGGGAGCTGTTTTTT. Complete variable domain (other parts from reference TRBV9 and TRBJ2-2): DSGVTQTPKHLITATGQRVTLRCSPRSGDLSVYWYQQSLDQGLQFLIQYYNGEERAKGNILERFSAQQFPDLHSELNLSSLELGDSALYFCASSVEGTTGELFFGEGSRLTVL.

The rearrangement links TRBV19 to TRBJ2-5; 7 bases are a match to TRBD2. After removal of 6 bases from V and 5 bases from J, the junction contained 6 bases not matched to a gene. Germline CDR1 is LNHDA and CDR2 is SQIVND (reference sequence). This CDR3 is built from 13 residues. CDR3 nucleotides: TGTGCCAGTAGGAAACTAGCGATGGAGACCCAGTACTTC. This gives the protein CASRKLAMETQYF.

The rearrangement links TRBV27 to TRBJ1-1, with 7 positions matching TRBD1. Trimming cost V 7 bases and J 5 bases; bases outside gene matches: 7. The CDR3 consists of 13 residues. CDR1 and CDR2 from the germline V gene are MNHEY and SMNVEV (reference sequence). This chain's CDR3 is CASTTTGWTEAFF. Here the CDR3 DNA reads TGTGCCAGCACCACGACAGGGTGGACTGAAGCTTTCTTT.

The CDR3 nucleotides read TGTGCCAGCAGCTTAGTATATGGGGCTGGAAACACCATATATTTT. Translation gives CASSLVYGAGNTIYF. The genes are TRBV7-8 and TRBJ1-3; D unresolved. Trimming left V 1 base short and J 2 bases short, with 9 bases between. The CDR3 runs to 15 residues. The germline gives CDR1 SGHVS, CDR2 FQNEAQ.

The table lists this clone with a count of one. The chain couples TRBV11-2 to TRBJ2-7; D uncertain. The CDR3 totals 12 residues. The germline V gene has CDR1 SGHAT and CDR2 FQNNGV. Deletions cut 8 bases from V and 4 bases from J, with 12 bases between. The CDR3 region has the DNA TGTGCCAGCCTTACCGACACTTACGAGCAGTACTTC. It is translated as CASLTDTYEQYF.